This TCR beta chain is from a study of T cell responses to AZD1222 COVID-19 vaccine. Germline V gene lookup returns CDR1 LNHNV and CDR2 YYDKDF (reference sequence). The CDR3 loop spans 14 amino acids. Between the trimmed V and J ends, which lost 5 bases and 3 bases, there was a span of 8 bases. Second-dose schedules of about 4 or about 12 weeks were combined. TCRdb keeps only in-frame clones here, not all; method: immunoSEQ multiplex PCR. The repertoire holds 150,000 to 200,000 clones, with under 95% as singletons. General study results and limits: The span of vaccine-associated CD4 TCRs extended across spike, with dominance at 160-218 and 743-854. Repertoires were collected only later (after the peak T cell response had occurred). Clonal diversity may have been underestimated in mostly white British donors.

About this clone: Antigen specificity is unknown.

The chain couples TRBV15 to TRBJ1-6; no firm D call. This TCR was recovered from an adult who received the AZD1222 COVID-19 vaccine. The source was peripheral blood, collected 28 days after the second AZD1222 dose. The CDR3 protein is CATSGSLYNSPLHF. The DNA of the CDR3 is TGTGCCACCAGCGGGAGCCTCTATAATTCACCCCTCCACTTT.